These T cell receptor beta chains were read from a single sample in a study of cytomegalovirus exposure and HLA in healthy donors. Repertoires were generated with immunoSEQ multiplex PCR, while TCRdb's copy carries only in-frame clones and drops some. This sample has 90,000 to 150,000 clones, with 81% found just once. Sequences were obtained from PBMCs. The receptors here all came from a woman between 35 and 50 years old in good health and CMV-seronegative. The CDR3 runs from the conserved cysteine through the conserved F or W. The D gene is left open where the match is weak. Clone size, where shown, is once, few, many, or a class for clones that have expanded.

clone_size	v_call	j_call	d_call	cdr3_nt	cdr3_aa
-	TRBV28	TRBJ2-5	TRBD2	TGTGCCAGCAGCGGGGAGTGGGGGCGGACTAGCGGACAAGAGACCCAGTACTTC	CASSGEWGRTSGQETQYF
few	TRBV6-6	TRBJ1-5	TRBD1	TGTGCCAGCAGCTCCTGGGACAGGGGGTCTCAGCCCCAGCATTTT	CASSSWDRGSQPQHF
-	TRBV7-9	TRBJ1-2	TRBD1	TGTGTCAGCAGCCCTAGTGGGGGGACAGGGACCTTCCAGGAATATGGCTACACCTTC	CVSSPSGGTGTFQEYGYTF
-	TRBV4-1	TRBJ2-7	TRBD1	TGCGCCAGCAGCCAAGAGGACAGGGGGCGGTACGAGCAGTACTTC	CASSQEDRGRYEQYF
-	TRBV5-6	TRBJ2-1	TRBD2	TGTGCCAGCAGGCTCCAGGGCGGGGGATACAATGAGCAGTTCTTC	CASRLQGGGYNEQFF
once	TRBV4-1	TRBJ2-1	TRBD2	TGCGCCAGCAGCCAAGGGGGAGCGGGGCCAACGGAGCAGTTCTTC	CASSQGGAGPTEQFF
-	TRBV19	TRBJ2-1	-	TGTGCCAGTAGTACCCATACTAATGAGCAGTTCTTC	CASSTHTNEQFF
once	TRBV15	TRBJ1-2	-	TGTGCCACCAGCAGAGGGGGCGGCTATGGCTACACCTTC	CATSRGGGYGYTF
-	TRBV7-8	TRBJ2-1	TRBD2	TGTGCCAGCAGCAGGACTAGCGGGGGCCCCTCCTACAATGAGCAGTTCTTC	CASSRTSGGPSYNEQFF
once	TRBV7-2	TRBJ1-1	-	TGTGCCAGCAGCTTACGCCCCCAGGGCCCTGAAGCTTTCTTT	CASSLRPQGPEAFF
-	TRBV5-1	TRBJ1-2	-	TGCGCCAGCAGGGTCGGGGGTGGTGGCTACACCTTC	CASRVGGGGYTF
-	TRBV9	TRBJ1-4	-	TGTGCCAGCAGCGCCGGCAGGGGAGTAGATGAAAAACTGTTTTTT	CASSAGRGVDEKLFF
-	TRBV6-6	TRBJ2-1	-	TGTGCCAGCACTGTAGGGGCGAGCTCCTACAATGAGCAGTTCTTC	CASTVGASSYNEQFF
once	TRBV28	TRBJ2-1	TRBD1	TGTGCCAGCAGTGATCGACAGGGGGCGGAAAATGAGCAGTTCTTC	CASSDRQGAENEQFF
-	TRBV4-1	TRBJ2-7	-	TGCGCCAGCAGCCAAGTCTGGCAGGGAAACGAGCAGTACTTC	CASSQVWQGNEQYF
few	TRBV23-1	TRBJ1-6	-	TGCGCCAGCACCGAAATAAAGCGGGGAAGCTCCTATAATTCACCCCTCCACTTT	CASTEIKRGSSYNSPLHF
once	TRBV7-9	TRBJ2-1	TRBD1	TGTGCCAGCAGCTCTAGTGGGACAGGGAGCACCCCCTACAATGAGCAGTTCTTC	CASSSSGTGSTPYNEQFF
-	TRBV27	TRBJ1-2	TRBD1	TGTGCCAGCAGTTTATCTCGACAGGGGGCGGGCTACACCTTC	CASSLSRQGAGYTF
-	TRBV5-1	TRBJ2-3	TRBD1	TGCGCCAGCAGCCAGGGACAGAGCACAGATACGCAGTATTTT	CASSQGQSTDTQYF
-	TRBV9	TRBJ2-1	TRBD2	TGTGCCAGCAGCGCCCAGACTAGCGGGCCCTGGCATGAGCAGTTCTTC	CASSAQTSGPWHEQFF
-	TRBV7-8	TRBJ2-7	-	TGTGCCAGCAGCCCCAATAACGGGGGGCGCTACGAGCAGTACTTC	CASSPNNGGRYEQYF
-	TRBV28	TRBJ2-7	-	TGTGCCAGCATCCATTCGGACAGACTCTACGAGCAGTACTTC	CASIHSDRLYEQYF
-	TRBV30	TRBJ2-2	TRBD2	TGTGCCTGGAAAATCGGGGGGAGCGGGGAGCTGTTTTTT	CAWKIGGSGELFF
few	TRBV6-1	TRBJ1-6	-	TGTGCCAGCAGTGACCCCAGCTCCTATAATTCACCCCTCCACTTT	CASSDPSSYNSPLHF
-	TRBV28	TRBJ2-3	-	TGTGCGTCAAGCTCTAGTAGCACAGATACGCAGTATTTT	CASSSSSTDTQYF
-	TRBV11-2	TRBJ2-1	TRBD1	TGTGCCAGCAGCGACGCGACAGGGGGCTCCTACAATGAGCAGTTCTTC	CASSDATGGSYNEQFF
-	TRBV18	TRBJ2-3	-	TGTGCCAGCTCACCACCGATAGGGGCAGCCACAGATACGCAGTATTTT	CASSPPIGAATDTQYF
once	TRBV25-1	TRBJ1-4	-	TGTGCCAGCAGTGGGACAGCAAAAAATGAAAAACTGTTTTTT	CASSGTAKNEKLFF
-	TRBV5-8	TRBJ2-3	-	TGTGCCAGCAGCCGTTTCTCAGATACGCAGTATTTT	CASSRFSDTQYF
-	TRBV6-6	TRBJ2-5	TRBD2	TGTGCCAGCAGTTACCGACTAGCGGAGAGAGAGACCCAGTACTTC	CASSYRLAERETQYF
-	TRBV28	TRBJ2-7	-	TGTGCCAGCAACGCTCCAGGGAGGTCCTACGAGCAGTACTTC	CASNAPGRSYEQYF
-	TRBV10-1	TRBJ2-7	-	TGCGCCAGCAGTGTAGTTGCCTCTACCTACGAGCAGTACTTC	CASSVVASTYEQYF
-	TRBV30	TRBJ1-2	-	TGTGCCTGGAGTGCGGGGGACTATGGCTACACCTTC	CAWSAGDYGYTF
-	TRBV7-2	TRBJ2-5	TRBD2	TGTGCCAGCAGCTTAAAGTTCCGGGACTACCCCGAGGAGACCCAGTACTTC	CASSLKFRDYPEETQYF
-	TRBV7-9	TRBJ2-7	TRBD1	TGTGCCAGCAGCTTATTTTCCGGGACAGGGCGCGAGCAGTACTTC	CASSLFSGTGREQYF
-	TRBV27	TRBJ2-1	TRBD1	TGTGCCAGCAGTGACGAGGGGGCGATCGATGAGCAGTTCTTC	CASSDEGAIDEQFF
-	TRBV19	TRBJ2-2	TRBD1	TGTGCCAGTAGTAAAGACAGGGTTGACACCGGGGAGCTGTTTTTT	CASSKDRVDTGELFF
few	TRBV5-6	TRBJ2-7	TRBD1	TGTGCCAGCAGCTCCCGGGACAGCCAAACCTACGAGCAGTACTTC	CASSSRDSQTYEQYF
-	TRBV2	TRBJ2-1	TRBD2	TGTGCCAGCAGACGGGAGGGGTCCTACAATGAGCAGTTCTTC	CASRREGSYNEQFF
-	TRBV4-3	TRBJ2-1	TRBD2	TGCGCCAGCAGCCACAGGACTAGCGGGGATTACAATGAGCAGTTCTTC	CASSHRTSGDYNEQFF
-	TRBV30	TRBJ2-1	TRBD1	TGTGCCTGGAGTGCGGGACAGAGCTCCTACAATGAGCAGTTCTTC	CAWSAGQSSYNEQFF
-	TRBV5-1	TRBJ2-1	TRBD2	TGCGCCAGCAGCTGGCGTAGCGGGAGCTCCTACAATGAGCAGTTCTTC	CASSWRSGSSYNEQFF
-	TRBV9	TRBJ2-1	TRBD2	TGTGCCAGCAGCGAACTAGCGGAGAACTACAATGAGCAGTTCTTC	CASSELAENYNEQFF
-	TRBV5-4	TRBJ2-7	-	TGTGCCAGCAGCTTAGCGGGTGGGTCCTACGAGCAGTACTTC	CASSLAGGSYEQYF
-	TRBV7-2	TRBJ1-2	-	TGTGCCAGCAGCTTGGACAGTCGTTATGGCTACACCTTC	CASSLDSRYGYTF